This T cell receptor (beta chain) was documented in a study of cytomegalovirus exposure and HLA in healthy donors. General study points: Evidence from a later analysis indicated that most CMV-associated TCR beta chains looked HLA-restricted. As a later analysis showed, several of the most significant clusters appeared to be linked to common viral pathogens. A later analysis linked a missense variant in DCLRE1C to the trimming of TCR beta V and J genes.

Turning to this clone: Its target is not known. The junction shows a germline mismatch at one end, possibly a read error.

PCR was performed using 60 Vbeta and 13 Jbeta primers. Some clones are missing from TCRdb's copy, which holds only in-frame ones; the method was immunoSEQ multiplex PCR. The table records 150,000 to 250,000 clones, under 90% of them present only once. Germline V gives CDR1 SGDLS, CDR2 YYNGEE. CDR3 length: 12 residues. The sequence was obtained from a boy between 2 and 10 years old in good health and CMV-seronegative. This chain joins TRBV9 and TRBJ2-1; possibly TRBD1 for D (6 bases). Sequenced sample: PBMCs. CDR3 amino acids: CASSIRDNDIIF. The CDR3 DNA reads TGTGCCAGCAGCATCCGGGACAACGATATTATCTTC.